What follows describes a single T cell receptor beta chain. Its antigen is currently unknown. This entry comes from a study of cytomegalovirus exposure and HLA in healthy donors. The study's findings and limits: According to an earlier analysis, most TCR beta V segments yielded productive rearrangements about 90% or about 30% of the time.

Germline V lookup: CDR1 PRHDT, CDR2 FYEKMQ (reference sequence). The CDR3 is made up of 14 amino acids. J was trimmed by 4 bases and V by 3 bases; bases with no gene match: 6. The PCR employed 60 Vbeta primers together with 13 Jbeta primers. TCRdb's copy holds only in-frame clones and misses some; the assay was immunoSEQ multiplex PCR. The table has about 130,000 clones, approximately 68% seen once; the top ten hold around 1.6%. This chain links TRBV13 with TRBJ2-7; the match to TRBD1 covers 7 bases. The clonotype was recovered from a man aged 30 to 45 in good health and CMV-seropositive. The specimen sequenced was PBMCs. As DNA, the CDR3 is TGTGCCAGCAGCTTCCGGGACAGCCAATACGAGCAGTACTTC. This sequence encodes CASSFRDSQYEQYF.